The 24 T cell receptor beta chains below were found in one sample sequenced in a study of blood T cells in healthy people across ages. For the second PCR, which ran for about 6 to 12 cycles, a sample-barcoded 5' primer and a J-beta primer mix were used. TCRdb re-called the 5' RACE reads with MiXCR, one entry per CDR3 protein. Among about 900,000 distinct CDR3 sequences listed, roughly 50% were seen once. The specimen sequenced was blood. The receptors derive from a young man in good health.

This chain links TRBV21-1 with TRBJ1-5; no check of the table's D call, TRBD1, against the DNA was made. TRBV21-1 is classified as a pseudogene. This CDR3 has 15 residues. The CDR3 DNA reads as TGTGCCAGCAATTGTATTGACAGCAGCAATCAGCCCCAGCATTTT. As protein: CASNCIDSSNQPQHF.

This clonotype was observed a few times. The CDR3 region is CASTYAVDIGSEQYF. The DNA of the CDR3 is TGCGCCAGCACTTACGCCGTAGATATAGGCAGCGAGCAGTACTTC. This chain connects TRBV10-2 to TRBJ2-7; D is unresolved. Germline CDR1 reads WSHSY; CDR2 reads SAAADI. The CDR3 sequence is 15 residues long. V shed 7 bases and J shed 6 bases, with 22 bases lying between them.

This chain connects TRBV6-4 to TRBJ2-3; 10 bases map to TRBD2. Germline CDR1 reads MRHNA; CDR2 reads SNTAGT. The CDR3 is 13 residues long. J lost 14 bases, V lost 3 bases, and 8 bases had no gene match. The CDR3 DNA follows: TGTGCCAGCAGTGAAATAGCGGGGGGCCCCCGGTATTTT. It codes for CASSEIAGGPRYF.

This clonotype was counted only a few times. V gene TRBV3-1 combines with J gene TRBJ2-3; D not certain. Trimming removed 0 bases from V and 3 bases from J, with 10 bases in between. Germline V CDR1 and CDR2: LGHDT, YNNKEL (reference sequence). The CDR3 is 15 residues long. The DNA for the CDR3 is TGTGCCAGCAGCCAAGATCCAGACACTACAGATACGCAGTATTTT. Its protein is CASSQDPDTTDTQYF.

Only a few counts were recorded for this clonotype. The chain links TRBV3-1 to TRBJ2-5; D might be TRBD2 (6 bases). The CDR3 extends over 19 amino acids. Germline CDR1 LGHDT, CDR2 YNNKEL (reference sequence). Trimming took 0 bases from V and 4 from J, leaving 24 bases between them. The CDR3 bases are TGTGCCAGCAGCCAAGAGGGAAGGTCCTTGTGGGGGAGGACAGAGACCCAGTACTTC. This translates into CASSQEGRSLWGRTETQYF.

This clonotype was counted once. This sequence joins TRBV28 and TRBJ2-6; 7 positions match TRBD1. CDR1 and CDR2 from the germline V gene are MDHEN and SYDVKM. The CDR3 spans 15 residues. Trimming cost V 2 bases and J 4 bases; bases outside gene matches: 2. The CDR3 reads CASSLTGVGANVLTF. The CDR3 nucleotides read TGTGCCAGCAGTTTAACAGGGGTCGGGGCCAACGTCCTGACTTTC.

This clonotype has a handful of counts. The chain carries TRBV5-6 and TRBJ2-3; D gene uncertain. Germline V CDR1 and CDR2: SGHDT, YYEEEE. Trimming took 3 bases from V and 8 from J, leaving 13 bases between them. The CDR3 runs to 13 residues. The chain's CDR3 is CASSSGRALTQYF. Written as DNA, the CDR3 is TGTGCCAGCAGCTCGGGTCGGGCCCTTACGCAGTATTTT.

In nucleotides, the CDR3 is TGTGCCAGCAGTTCAGGGGGGACAGGGGCCTATGGCTACACCTTC. It is translated as CASSSGGTGAYGYTF. V usage is TRBV28 and J usage is TRBJ1-2; 10 bases are a match to TRBD1. Germline trimming cut 4 bases from V and 4 bases from J; bases unmatched to any gene: 6. The germline gives CDR1 MDHEN, CDR2 SYDVKM. This CDR3 is built from 15 residues.

In nucleotides, the CDR3 is TGTGCCAGCAGTTACTCGGCGGGACAGTTGAACACTGAAGCTTTCTTT. It specifies CASSYSAGQLNTEAFF. This chain joins TRBV6-5 and TRBJ1-1; 7 positions match TRBD1. The CDR3 runs to 16 residues. V lost 0 bases to trimming and J lost 0 bases; unmatched junction nucleotides: 4. Germline-derived CDR1 and CDR2 are MNHEY and SVGAGI.

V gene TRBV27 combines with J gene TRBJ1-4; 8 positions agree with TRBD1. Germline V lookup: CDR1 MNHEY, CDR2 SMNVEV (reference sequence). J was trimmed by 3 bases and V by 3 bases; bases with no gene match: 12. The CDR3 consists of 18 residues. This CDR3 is CASSFGGGQVVPNEKLFF. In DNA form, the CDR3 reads TGTGCCAGCAGTTTCGGGGGGGGACAGGTCGTCCCTAATGAAAAACTGTTTTTT.

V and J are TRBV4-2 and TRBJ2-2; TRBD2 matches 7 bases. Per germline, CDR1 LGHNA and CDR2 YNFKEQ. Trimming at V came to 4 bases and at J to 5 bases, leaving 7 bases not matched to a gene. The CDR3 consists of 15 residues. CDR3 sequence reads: CASSLREDGTGELFF. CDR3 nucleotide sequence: TGTGCCAGCAGCCTCCGGGAGGACGGGACCGGGGAGCTGTTTTTT.

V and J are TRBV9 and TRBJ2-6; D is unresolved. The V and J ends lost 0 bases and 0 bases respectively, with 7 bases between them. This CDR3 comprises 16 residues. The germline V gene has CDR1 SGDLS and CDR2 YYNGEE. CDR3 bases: TGTGCCAGCAGCGTAGGGAGTCCCTCTGGGGCCAACGTCCTGACTTTC. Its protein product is CASSVGSPSGANVLTF.

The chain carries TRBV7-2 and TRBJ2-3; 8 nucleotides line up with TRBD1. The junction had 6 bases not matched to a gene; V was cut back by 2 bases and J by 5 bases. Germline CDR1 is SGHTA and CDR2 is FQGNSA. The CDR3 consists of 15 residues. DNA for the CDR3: TGTGCCAGCAGCTTACAGGGGGCTGAATTAGATACGCAGTATTTT. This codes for CASSLQGAELDTQYF.

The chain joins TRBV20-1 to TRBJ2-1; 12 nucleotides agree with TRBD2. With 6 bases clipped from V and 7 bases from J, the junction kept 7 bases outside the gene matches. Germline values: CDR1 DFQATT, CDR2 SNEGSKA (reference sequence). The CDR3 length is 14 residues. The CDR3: CSATSGGYINEQFF. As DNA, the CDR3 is TGCAGTGCAACTAGCGGGGGGTATATTAATGAGCAGTTCTTC.

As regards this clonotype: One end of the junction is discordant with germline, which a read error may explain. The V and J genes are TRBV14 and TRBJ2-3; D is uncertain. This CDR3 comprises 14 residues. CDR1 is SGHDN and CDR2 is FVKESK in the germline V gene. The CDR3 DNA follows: TGTGCCAGCAGCCAAGATCAGAGCACAGATATGCAGTATTTT. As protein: CASSQDQSTDMQYF. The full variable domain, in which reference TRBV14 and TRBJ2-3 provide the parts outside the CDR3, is EAGVTQFPSHSVIEKGQTVTLRCDPISGHDNLYWYRRVMGKEIKFLLHFVKESKQDESGMPNNRFLAERTGGTYSTLKVQPAELEDSGVYFCASSQDQSTDMQYFGPGTRLTVL.

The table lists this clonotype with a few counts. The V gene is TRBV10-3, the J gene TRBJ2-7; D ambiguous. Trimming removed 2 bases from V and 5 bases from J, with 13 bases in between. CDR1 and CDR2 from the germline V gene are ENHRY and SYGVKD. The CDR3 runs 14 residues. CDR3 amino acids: CAISEANKEDEQYF. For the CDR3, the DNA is TGTGCCATCAGTGAGGCCAACAAAGAGGACGAGCAGTACTTC.

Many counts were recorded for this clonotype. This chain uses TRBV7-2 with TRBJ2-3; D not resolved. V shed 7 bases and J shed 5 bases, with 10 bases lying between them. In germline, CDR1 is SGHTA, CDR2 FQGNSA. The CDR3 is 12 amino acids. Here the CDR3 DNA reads TGTGCCAGCACGCTCGGTGGAGATACGCAGTATTTT. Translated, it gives CASTLGGDTQYF.

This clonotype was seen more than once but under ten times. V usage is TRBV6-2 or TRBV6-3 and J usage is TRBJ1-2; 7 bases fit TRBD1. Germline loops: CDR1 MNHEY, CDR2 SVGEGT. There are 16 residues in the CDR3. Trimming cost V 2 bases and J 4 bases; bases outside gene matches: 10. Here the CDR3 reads CASSYAGQRSGYGYTF. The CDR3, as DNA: TGTGCCAGCAGTTACGCGGGACAGAGGAGCGGCTATGGCTACACCTTC.

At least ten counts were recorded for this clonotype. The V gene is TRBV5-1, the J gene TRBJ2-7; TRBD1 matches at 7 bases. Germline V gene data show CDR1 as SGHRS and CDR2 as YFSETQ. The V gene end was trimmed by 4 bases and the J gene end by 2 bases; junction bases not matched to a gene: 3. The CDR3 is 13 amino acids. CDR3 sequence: CASSDGTAYEQYF. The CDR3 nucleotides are TGCGCCAGCAGCGACGGGACAGCCTACGAGCAGTACTTC.

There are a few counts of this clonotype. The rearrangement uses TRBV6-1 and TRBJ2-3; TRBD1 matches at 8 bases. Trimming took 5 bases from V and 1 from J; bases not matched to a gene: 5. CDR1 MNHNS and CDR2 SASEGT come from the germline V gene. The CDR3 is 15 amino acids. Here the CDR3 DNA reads TGTGCCAGCAGTCTTACACAGGGGGGCACAGATACGCAGTATTTT. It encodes CASSLTQGGTDTQYF.

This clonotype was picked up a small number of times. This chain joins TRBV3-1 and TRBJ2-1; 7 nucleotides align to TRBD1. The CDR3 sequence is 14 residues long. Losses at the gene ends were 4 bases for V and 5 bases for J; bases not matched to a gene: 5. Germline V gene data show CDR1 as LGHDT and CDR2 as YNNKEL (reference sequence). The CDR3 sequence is CASSPGQINNEQFF. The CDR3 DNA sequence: TGTGCCAGCAGCCCGGGACAGATAAACAATGAGCAGTTCTTC.

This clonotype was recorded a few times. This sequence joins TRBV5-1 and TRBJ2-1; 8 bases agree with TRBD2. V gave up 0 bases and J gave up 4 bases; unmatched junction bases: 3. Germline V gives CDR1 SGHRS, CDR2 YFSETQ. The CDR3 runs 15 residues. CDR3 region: CASSLGGGMYNEQFF. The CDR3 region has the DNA TGCGCCAGCAGCTTGGGCGGGGGGATGTACAATGAGCAGTTCTTC.

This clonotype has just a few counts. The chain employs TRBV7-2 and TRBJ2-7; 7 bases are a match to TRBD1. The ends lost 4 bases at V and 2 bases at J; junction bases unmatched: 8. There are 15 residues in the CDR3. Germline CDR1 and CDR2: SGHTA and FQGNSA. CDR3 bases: TGTGCCAGCAGCTATAACAGGGGACCCGCCTACGAGCAGTACTTC. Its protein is CASSYNRGPAYEQYF.

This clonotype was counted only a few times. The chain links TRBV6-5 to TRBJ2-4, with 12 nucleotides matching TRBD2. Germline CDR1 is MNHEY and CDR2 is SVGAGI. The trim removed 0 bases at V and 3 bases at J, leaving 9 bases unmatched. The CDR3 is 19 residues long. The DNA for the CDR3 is TGTGCCAGCAGTTACTCGTCTAGCGGGGGGGGCTTCGGCAAAAACATTCAGTACTTC. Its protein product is CASSYSSSGGGFGKNIQYF.